Following are 2 T cell receptor beta chains from one sample sequenced in a study of cytomegalovirus exposure and HLA in healthy donors. PCR amplification relied on 60 Vbeta primers (plus 13 Jbeta primers). Repertoires were generated with immunoSEQ multiplex PCR, while TCRdb's copy carries only in-frame clones and drops some. The sample lists around 190,000 clones, 60% to 80% occurring once. Sample: PBMCs. Receptors originate from a woman in her twenties or thirties in good health and CMV-seropositive.

This chain links TRBV28 with TRBJ2-5; 7 nucleotides agree with TRBD2. CDR3 length: 14 residues. Germline values: CDR1 MDHEN, CDR2 SYDVKM. Trimming cost V 6 bases and J 11 bases; bases outside gene matches: 15. CDR3 amino acids: CASRLNTREGEQYF. DNA for the CDR3: TGTGCCAGCAGGCTCAACACCAGGGAGGGAGAGCAGTACTTC. Full variable domain (rest looked up from reference TRBV28 and TRBJ2-5): DVKVTQSSRYLVKRTGEKVFLECVQDMDHENMFWYRQDPGLGLRLIYFSYDVKMKEKGDIPEGYSVSREKKERFSLILESASTNQTSMYLCASRLNTREGEQYFGPGTRLLVL.

The chain employs TRBV5-8 and TRBJ1-1; 7 positions match TRBD1. The CDR3 has 14 amino acids. CDR1 is SGHTS, CDR2 YDEGEE, per germline. Trimming took 6 bases from V and 0 from J; bases not matched to a gene: 5. CDR3 amino acids: CASILDRLNTEAFF. The CDR3 coding sequence is TGTGCCAGCATCCTGGACAGGTTGAACACTGAAGCTTTCTTT.